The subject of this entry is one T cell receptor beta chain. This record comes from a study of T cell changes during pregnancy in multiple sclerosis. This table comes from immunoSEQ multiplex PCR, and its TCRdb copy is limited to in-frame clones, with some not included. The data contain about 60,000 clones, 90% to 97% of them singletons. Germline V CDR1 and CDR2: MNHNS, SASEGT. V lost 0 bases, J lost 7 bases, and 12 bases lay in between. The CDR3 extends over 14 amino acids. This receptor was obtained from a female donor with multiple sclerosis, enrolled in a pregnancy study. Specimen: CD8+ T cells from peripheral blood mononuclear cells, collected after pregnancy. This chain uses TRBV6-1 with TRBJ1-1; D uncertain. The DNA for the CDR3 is TGTGCCAGCAGTGAAGCCAATCTATCTTTTGAAGCTTTCTTT. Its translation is CASSEANLSFEAFF.